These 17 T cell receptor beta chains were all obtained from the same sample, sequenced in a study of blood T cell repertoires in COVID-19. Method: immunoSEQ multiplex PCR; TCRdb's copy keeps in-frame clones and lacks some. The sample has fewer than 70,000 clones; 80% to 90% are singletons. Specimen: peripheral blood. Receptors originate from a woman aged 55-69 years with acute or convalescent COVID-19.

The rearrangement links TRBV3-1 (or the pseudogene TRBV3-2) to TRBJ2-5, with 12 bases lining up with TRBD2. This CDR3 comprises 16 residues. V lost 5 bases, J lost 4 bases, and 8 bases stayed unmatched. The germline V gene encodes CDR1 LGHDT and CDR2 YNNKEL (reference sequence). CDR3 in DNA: TGTGCCAGCAGCGAGGCTAGCGGGGGGGCCTCAGAGACCCAGTACTTC. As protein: CASSEASGGASETQYF.

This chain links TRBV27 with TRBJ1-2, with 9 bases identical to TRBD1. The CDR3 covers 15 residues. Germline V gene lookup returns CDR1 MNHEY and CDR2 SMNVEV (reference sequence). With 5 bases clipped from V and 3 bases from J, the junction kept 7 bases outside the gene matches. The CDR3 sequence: CASSPGQGLYYGYTF. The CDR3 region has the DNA TGTGCCAGCAGTCCGGGACAGGGACTTTACTATGGCTACACCTTC.

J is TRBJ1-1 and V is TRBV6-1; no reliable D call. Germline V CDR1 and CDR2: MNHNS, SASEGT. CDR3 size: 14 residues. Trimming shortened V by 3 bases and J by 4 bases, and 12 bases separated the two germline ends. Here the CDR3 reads CASSDLMGGTEAFF. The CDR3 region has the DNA TGTGCCAGCAGTGATTTAATGGGAGGCACTGAAGCTTTCTTT.

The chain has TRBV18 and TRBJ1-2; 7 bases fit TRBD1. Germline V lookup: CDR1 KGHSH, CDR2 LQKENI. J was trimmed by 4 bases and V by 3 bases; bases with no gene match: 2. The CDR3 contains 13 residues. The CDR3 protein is CASSPGQSYGYTF. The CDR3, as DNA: TGTGCCAGCTCACCGGGACAGTCCTATGGCTACACCTTC.

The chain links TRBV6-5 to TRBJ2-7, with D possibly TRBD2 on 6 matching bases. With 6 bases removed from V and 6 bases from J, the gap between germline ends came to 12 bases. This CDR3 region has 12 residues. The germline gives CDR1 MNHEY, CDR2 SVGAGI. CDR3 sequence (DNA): TGTGCCAGCAGGTACCTCGGGGGCGAGCAGTACTTC. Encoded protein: CASRYLGGEQYF.

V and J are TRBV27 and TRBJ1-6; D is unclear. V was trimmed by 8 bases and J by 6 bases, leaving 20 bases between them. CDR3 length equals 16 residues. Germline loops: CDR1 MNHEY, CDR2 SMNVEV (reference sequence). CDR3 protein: CASASRQDFPNSPLHF. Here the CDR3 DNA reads TGTGCCAGCGCATCTCGGCAGGACTTCCCTAATTCACCCCTCCACTTT.

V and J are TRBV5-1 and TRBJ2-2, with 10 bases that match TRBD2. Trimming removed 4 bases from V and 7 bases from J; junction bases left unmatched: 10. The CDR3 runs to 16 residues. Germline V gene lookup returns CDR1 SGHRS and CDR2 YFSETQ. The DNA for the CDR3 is TGCGCCAGCAGCCGGAGCGGGGGGGCCGGTGACGGGGAGCTGTTTTTT. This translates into CASSRSGGAGDGELFF.

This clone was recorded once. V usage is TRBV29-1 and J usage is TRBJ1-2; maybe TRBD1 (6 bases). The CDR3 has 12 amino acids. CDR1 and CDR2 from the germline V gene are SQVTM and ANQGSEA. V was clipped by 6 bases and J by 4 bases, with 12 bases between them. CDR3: CSVSKGVYGYTF. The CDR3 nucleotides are TGCAGCGTCTCAAAGGGGGTCTATGGCTACACCTTC.

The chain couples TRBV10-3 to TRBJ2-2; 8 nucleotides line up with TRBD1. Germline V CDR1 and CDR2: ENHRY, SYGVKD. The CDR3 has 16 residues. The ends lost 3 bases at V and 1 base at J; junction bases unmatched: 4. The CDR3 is CAISDATGENTGELFF. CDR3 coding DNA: TGTGCCATCAGTGACGCGACAGGGGAGAACACCGGGGAGCTGTTTTTT.

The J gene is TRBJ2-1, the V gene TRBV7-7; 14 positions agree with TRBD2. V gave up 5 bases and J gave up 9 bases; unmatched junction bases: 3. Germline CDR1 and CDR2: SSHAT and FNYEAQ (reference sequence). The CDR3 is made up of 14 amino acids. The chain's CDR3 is CASSRGTSGSEQFF. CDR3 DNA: TGTGCCAGCAGCAGGGGGACTAGCGGGAGTGAGCAGTTCTTC.

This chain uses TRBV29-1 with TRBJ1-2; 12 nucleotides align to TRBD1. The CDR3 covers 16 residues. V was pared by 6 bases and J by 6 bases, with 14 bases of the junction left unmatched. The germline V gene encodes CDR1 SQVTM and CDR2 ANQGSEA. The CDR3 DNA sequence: TGCAGCGTGCGGGCGGGACAGGGGGCTTTTTGGGATGGCTACACCTTC. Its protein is CSVRAGQGAFWDGYTF.

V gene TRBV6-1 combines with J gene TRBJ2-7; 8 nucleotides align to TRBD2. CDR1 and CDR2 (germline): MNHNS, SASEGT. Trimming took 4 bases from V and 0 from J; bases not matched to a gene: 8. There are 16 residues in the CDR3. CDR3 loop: CASSVFSGVGSYEQYF. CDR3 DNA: TGTGCCAGCAGTGTTTTTAGCGGGGTCGGCTCCTACGAGCAGTACTTC.

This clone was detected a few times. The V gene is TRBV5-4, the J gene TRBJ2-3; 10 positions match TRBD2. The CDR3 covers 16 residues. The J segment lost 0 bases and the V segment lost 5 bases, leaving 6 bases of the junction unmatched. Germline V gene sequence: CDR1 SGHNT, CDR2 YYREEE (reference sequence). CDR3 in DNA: TGTGCCAGCAGACCAGCGGGGGGGCTAAGCACAGATACGCAGTATTTT. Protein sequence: CASRPAGGLSTDTQYF.

CDR3 amino acids: CASKTGDVGTDTQYF. As DNA, the CDR3 is TGCGCCAGCAAGACAGGGGACGTAGGAACAGATACGCAGTATTTT. This chain joins TRBV5-1 and TRBJ2-3, with 8 bases lining up with TRBD1. J lost 3 bases, V lost 6 bases, and 9 bases had no gene match. The length of the CDR3 is 15 residues. Germline-derived CDR1 and CDR2 are SGHRS and YFSETQ.

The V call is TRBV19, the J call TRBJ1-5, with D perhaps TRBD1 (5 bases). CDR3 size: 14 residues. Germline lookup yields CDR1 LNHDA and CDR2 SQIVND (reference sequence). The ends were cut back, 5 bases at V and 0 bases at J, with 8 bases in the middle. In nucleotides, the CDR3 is TGTGCCAGTAGTGGGGCTTATAGCAATCAGCCCCAGCATTTT. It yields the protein CASSGAYSNQPQHF.

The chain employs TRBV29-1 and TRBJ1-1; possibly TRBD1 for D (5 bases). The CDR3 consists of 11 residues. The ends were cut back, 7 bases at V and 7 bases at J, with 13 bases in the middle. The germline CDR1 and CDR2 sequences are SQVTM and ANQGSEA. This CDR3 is CSGARQSEAFF. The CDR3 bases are TGCAGCGGGGCTCGACAGAGTGAAGCTTTCTTT.

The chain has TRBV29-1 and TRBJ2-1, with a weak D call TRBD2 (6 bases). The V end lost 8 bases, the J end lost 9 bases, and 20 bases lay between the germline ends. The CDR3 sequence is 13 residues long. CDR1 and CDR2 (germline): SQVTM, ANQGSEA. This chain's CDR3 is CSSRDSSYPEQFF. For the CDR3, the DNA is TGCAGCTCCCGGGACTCTTCGTACCCTGAGCAGTTCTTC.